Listed below are T cell receptor beta chains from one sample, sequenced in a study of T-cell reconstitution after alpha-beta-depleted transplantation in children. A single record per CDR3 protein comes from TCRdb applying MiXCR to the PCR reads. The sample lists approximately 350,000 distinct CDR3 sequences; around 15% were seen once. Material: PBMCs, mostly from graft donor cells, obtained 360 days after TCRalphabeta/CD19-depleted stem cell transplant. These TCRs come from a male patient under 10 years old who had a stem cell transplant for acute lymphoblastic leukemia, so the T cells may come from the graft donor. The CDR3 runs from the conserved cysteine through the conserved F or W. The D gene is left open where the match is weak. Only some rows state a clone size, as once, few, many or a class for expanded clones.

v_gene	j_gene	d_gene	abundance	CDR3aa	CDR3nt
TRBV13	TRBJ2-1	NA	NA	CASSWRGPSGASEQFF	TGTGCCAGCAGCTGGAGGGGACCATCGGGCGCATCTGAGCAGTTCTTC
TRBV7-8	TRBJ2-5	NA	few	CASSPLAGGVETQYF	TGTGCCAGCAGCCCCCTAGCAGGGGGGGTTGAGACCCAGTACTTC
TRBV20-1	TRBJ2-7	TRBD2	NA	CSASPTSGTSEQYF	TGCAGTGCTAGTCCGACTAGCGGGACCAGCGAGCAGTACTTC
TRBV28	TRBJ2-5	NA	once	CAVGRSPPLQETQYF	TGTGCCGTCGGCCGCTCGCCCCCCCTTCAAGAGACCCAGTACTTC
TRBV20-1	TRBJ2-7	TRBD2	few	CSATATSGSFYEQYF	TGCAGTGCTACCGCGACTAGCGGGAGCTTCTACGAGCAGTACTTC
TRBV28	TRBJ2-3	TRBD2	few	CASIRSVAGGIDTQYF	TGTGCCAGCATTAGGTCGGTAGCGGGAGGCATAGATACGCAGTATTTT
TRBV5-6	TRBJ2-1	NA	NA	CASTSGAGEQFF	TGTGCCAGCACCTCCGGGGCCGGTGAGCAGTTCTTC
TRBV5-1	TRBJ1-4	NA	many	CASSLIGSTNEKLFF	TGCGCCAGCAGCTTGATTGGATCAACTAATGAAAAACTGTTTTTT
TRBV2	TRBJ2-7	NA	few	CASGLRGMPYEQYF	TGTGCCAGCGGACTTCGGGGGATGCCCTACGAGCAGTACTTC
TRBV3-1	TRBJ2-1	NA	NA	CASSQIGPGADEQFF	TGTGCCAGCAGCCAAATAGGCCCTGGTGCGGATGAGCAGTTCTTC
TRBV6-5	TRBJ1-6	TRBD1	NA	CASSWTGGDSPLHF	TGTGCCAGCAGTTGGACAGGGGGAGATTCACCCCTCCACTTT
TRBV28	TRBJ2-3	TRBD1	NA	CASSFPRDRTTDTQYF	TGTGCCAGCAGTTTCCCTCGGGACAGGACCACAGATACGCAGTATTTT
TRBV20-1	TRBJ2-1	NA	many	CSARGGRVGNEQFF	TGCAGTGCTAGAGGGGGGAGAGTTGGCAATGAGCAGTTCTTC
TRBV4-1	TRBJ2-1	NA	many	CASSPRWGRSSYNEQFF	TGCGCCAGCAGCCCCCGTTGGGGGCGGAGCTCCTACAATGAGCAGTTCTTC
TRBV4-2	TRBJ2-1	NA	NA	CASSQDMGYNEQFF	TGTGCCAGCAGCCAAGATATGGGGTACAATGAGCAGTTCTTC
TRBV5-1	TRBJ2-3	NA	NA	CASSLAQQGGTDTQYF	TGCGCCAGCAGCTTGGCCCAGCAGGGAGGCACAGATACGCAGTATTTT
TRBV6-1	TRBJ2-6	NA	NA	CASSIRGRGSGANVLTF	TGTGCCAGCAGCATAAGGGGAAGGGGGTCTGGGGCCAACGTCCTGACTTTC
TRBV6-6	TRBJ2-5	NA	few	CASGPTVYGTQYF	TGTGCCAGCGGACCTACAGTCTACGGGACCCAGTACTTC
TRBV12-3/TRBV12-4	TRBJ2-1	TRBD1	NA	CASGTGTGVNEQFF	TGTGCCAGCGGGACCGGGACAGGGGTAAATGAGCAGTTCTTC
TRBV7-2	TRBJ1-4	NA	NA	CASSFAGVTNEKLFF	TGTGCCAGCAGCTTCGCAGGGGTGACTAATGAAAAACTGTTTTTT
TRBV5-1	TRBJ2-7	NA	NA	CASHGEVYEQYF	TGCGCCAGCCATGGGGAGGTTTACGAGCAGTACTTC
TRBV4-1	TRBJ2-6	NA	NA	CASSQGLGRRISGANVLTF	TGCGCCAGCAGCCAAGGCTTGGGACGTCGGATCTCTGGGGCCAACGTCCTGACTTTC
TRBV7-2	TRBJ2-7	NA	NA	CASSPGTGPVAYYEQYF	TGTGCCAGCAGCCCAGGGACGGGCCCGGTCGCCTACTACGAGCAGTACTTC
TRBV10-2	TRBJ2-5	NA	many	CASSEPRGVGETQYF	TGCGCCAGCAGTGAGCCCAGGGGAGTGGGAGAGACCCAGTACTTC
TRBV12-3/TRBV12-4	TRBJ2-7	NA	NA	CASSFGVGEQYF	TGTGCCAGCAGTTTTGGGGTGGGCGAGCAGTACTTC
TRBV7-9	TRBJ2-3	NA	NA	CASSLSYRDTQYF	TGTGCCAGCAGCTTAAGCTATAGGGATACGCAGTATTTT
TRBV5-1	TRBJ2-1	TRBD2	few	CASSLEGGRSYNEQFF	TGCGCCAGCAGCTTGGAAGGCGGGAGATCCTACAATGAGCAGTTCTTC
TRBV29-1	TRBJ2-2	NA	NA	CSVVSGLNTGELFF	TGCAGCGTTGTATCGGGACTGAACACCGGGGAGCTGTTTTTT
TRBV4-3	TRBJ2-7	NA	few	CASSQGTQGREQYF	TGCGCCAGCAGCCAAGGAACCCAGGGTCGGGAGCAGTACTTC